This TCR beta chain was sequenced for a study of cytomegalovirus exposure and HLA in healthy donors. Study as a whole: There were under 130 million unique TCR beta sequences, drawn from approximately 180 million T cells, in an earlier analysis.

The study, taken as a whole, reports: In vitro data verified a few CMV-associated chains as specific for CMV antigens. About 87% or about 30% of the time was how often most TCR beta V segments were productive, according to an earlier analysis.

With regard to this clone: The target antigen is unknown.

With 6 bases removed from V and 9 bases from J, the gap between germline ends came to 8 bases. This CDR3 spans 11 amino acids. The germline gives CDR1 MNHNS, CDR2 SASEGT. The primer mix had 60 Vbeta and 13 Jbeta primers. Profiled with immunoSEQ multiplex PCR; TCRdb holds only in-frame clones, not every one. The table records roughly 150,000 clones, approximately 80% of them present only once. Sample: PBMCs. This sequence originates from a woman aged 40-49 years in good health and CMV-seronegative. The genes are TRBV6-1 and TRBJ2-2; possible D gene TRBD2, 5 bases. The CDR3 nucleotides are TGTGCCAGCAGCCGGAGGCGGGAGCTGTTTTTT. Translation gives CASSRRRELFF.